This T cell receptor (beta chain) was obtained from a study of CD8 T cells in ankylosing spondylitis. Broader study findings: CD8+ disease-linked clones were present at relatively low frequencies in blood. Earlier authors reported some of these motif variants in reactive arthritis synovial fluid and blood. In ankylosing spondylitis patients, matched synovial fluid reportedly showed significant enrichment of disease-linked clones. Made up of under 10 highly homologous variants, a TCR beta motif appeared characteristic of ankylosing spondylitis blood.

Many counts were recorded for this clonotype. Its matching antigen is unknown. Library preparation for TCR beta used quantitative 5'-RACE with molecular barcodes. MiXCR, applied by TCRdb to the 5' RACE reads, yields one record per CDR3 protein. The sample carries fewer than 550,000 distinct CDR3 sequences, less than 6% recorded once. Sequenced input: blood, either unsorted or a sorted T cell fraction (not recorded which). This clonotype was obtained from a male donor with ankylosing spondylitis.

The CDR3 loop is CASSSREQYF. As DNA, the CDR3 is TGTGCCAGCAGCTCTCGAGAGCAGTACTTC. The chain has TRBV11-2 and TRBJ2-7; D unclear. Trimming removed 4 bases from V and 7 bases from J, with 5 bases in between. This CDR3 comprises 10 residues. From germline, CDR1 is SGHAT and CDR2 FQNNGV.